The following is a T cell receptor beta chain sequence with its context. This CDR3 spans 18 amino acids. With 5 bases clipped from V and 2 bases from J, the junction kept 16 bases outside the gene matches. Germline V lookup: CDR1 SGHRS, CDR2 YFSETQ. The sample is drawn from a study of neoadjuvant anti-PD-1 for oral cavity cancer. Sequencing used immunoSEQ multiplex PCR; TCRdb keeps in-frame clones, though not all of them. The sample carries 60,000 to 75,000 clones, 83% recorded once. The sequence was obtained from a person between 40 and 85 years old with oral cavity squamous cell carcinoma. The source material was PBMCs, sampled before nivolumab (anti-PD-1) treatment. The chain uses TRBV5-1 and TRBJ2-7, with 10 positions matching TRBD2. CDR3 DNA: TGCGCCAGCAGAAAGGCAGCTCAAAGAGCGGGAGGGCCCTACGAGCAGTACTTC. This gives the protein CASRKAAQRAGGPYEQYF.